Listed below are T cell receptor beta chains from one sample, sequenced in a study of CD8+CD57+ T cells in acquired aplastic anemia. TCRdb redid the calling of the reads with MiXCR, one entry per CDR3 protein. The sample carries some 170,000 distinct CDR3 sequences, 47% recorded once. Sequenced: sorted CD4+, CD8+, or CD8+CD57+ T cells (not recorded which) from PBMCs. The receptor source for this set is a human donor with aplastic anemia. Each CDR3 is given with its conserved first and last residue. D genes are given only for firm matches. Rows may omit the clone size; those that give it use once, few, many or a size class.

clone_size	d_call	j_call	v_call	cdr3_aa	cdr3_nt
-	-	TRBJ1-6	TRBV7-6	CASSLSGSSNSPLHF	TGTGCCAGCAGCTTATCGGGCAGTAGTAATTCACCCCTCCACTTT
many	TRBD1	TRBJ2-1	TRBV10-3	CATTGTDNEQFF	TGTGCCACCACCGGGACAGATAATGAGCAGTTCTTC
many	-	TRBJ1-1	TRBV9	CASSISGTRNTEAFF	TGTGCCAGCAGCATCTCCGGGACACGGAACACTGAAGCTTTCTTT
-	-	TRBJ1-2	TRBV12-3/TRBV12-4	CAGSSRTANYGYTF	TGTGCCGGCAGTTCAAGGACAGCTAACTATGGTTACACCTTC
-	-	TRBJ2-3	TRBV6-2/TRBV6-3	CASSPFYGDTDTQYF	TGTGCCAGCAGTCCGTTTTATGGGGACACAGATACGCAGTATTTT
-	TRBD1	TRBJ1-2	TRBV19	CASRSGGLDGYTF	TGTGCCAGTAGATCAGGGGGGTTGGATGGCTACACCTTC
many	TRBD2	TRBJ2-1	TRBV7-3	CASSPSGGAPNEQFF	TGTGCCAGCAGCCCTAGCGGGGGGGCTCCCAATGAGCAGTTCTTC
few	-	TRBJ2-1	TRBV7-2	CASSRDEVSEQFF	TGTGCCAGCAGCCGAGACGAGGTTTCGGAGCAGTTCTTC
few	-	TRBJ2-7	TRBV2	CASYGGVGGEQYF	TGTGCCAGCTACGGGGGAGTTGGAGGCGAGCAGTACTTC
-	TRBD1	TRBJ1-1	TRBV24-1	CATSESGTGGPYTEAFF	TGTGCCACCAGTGAGTCAGGGACAGGGGGCCCGTACACTGAAGCTTTCTTT
-	-	TRBJ1-3	TRBV5-6	CASSRPQIDGNTIYF	TGTGCCAGCAGCCGCCCTCAGATAGATGGAAACACCATATATTTT
once	-	TRBJ1-5	TRBV7-9	CASSLDGPSNQPQHF	TGTGCCAGCAGCTTAGACGGGCCGAGCAATCAGCCCCAGCATTTT
-	TRBD1	TRBJ2-3	TRBV11-2	CASSDRGRPYDTQYF	TGTGCCAGCAGCGACAGGGGGCGGCCATATGATACGCAGTATTTT
many	-	TRBJ2-2	TRBV11-1	CASSLGDPRTGELFF	TGTGCCAGCAGCTTAGGGGACCCGCGCACCGGGGAGCTGTTTTTT
-	-	TRBJ1-4	TRBV10-3	CAIREGREEELFF	TGTGCTATCCGGGAGGGACGTGAGGAAGAACTGTTTTTT
-	TRBD1	TRBJ2-7	TRBV6-1	CASQTGASYEQYF	TGTGCCAGCCAGACAGGGGCCTCCTACGAGCAGTACTTC
-	TRBD1	TRBJ1-2	TRBV20-1	CSASGQGTYGYTF	TGCAGTGCTTCCGGACAGGGTACCTATGGCTACACCTTC
once	-	TRBJ2-3	TRBV20-1	CSARVDTGTDTQYF	TGCAGTGCTAGAGTTGATACTGGCACAGATACGCAGTATTTT